These 9 T cell receptor beta chains share one sample of origin, sequenced in a study of CD8 T cells in ankylosing spondylitis (dated by TCRdb to about 2017). For these receptors, no antigen is known. The protocol used for the library was 5' RACE. Data came from an Illumina HiSeq 2500. Through fastp at Q25 and MiXCR, TCRdb rebuilt clones from the public reads, retaining in-frame beta chains. A single entry per CDR3 protein holds the most common genes and DNA from its merged rows. This sample is represented by around 770,000 distinct CDR3 sequences; 19% of them were singletons. The ten largest make up under 20% of the sample. Broader findings and caveats from the paper: Blood from ankylosing spondylitis patients appeared to be characterized by a TCR beta motif composed of under ten highly homologous amino acid variants.

The specimen sequenced was blood, either unsorted or a sorted T cell fraction (not recorded which). Receptors were obtained from a male donor with ankylosing spondylitis.

This chain uses TRBV18 with TRBJ1-4; 8 bases match TRBD1. This CDR3 region has 15 residues. The junction had 4 bases not matched to a gene; V was cut back by 4 bases and J by 3 bases. CDR1 is KGHSH and CDR2 is LQKENI in the germline V gene. The CDR3 spells CASSQTTGANEKLFF. CDR3 bases: TGTGCCAGCTCACAGACGACAGGGGCTAATGAAAAACTGTTTTTT.

This clonotype has more than one count but fewer than ten. The chain employs TRBV20-1 and TRBJ1-1; TRBD1 agrees at 9 bases. This CDR3 is built from 16 residues. V lost 6 bases, J lost 0 bases, and 11 bases stayed unmatched. Germline V gene sequence: CDR1 DFQATT, CDR2 SNEGSKA (reference sequence). The DNA of the CDR3 is TGCAGTGCCAGGCTGGACAGGGGAAACTTGAACACTGAAGCTTTCTTT. Protein product: CSARLDRGNLNTEAFF.

The chain employs TRBV27 and TRBJ2-7, with a tentative D call TRBD1 (6 bases). Trimming took off 4 bases at V and 1 base at J, with 17 bases between the two ends. The CDR3 is made up of 16 amino acids. CDR1 and CDR2 from the germline V gene are MNHEY and SMNVEV (reference sequence). The CDR3 coding sequence is TGTGCCAGCAGTTCCCACAGGGATCCGGTTTCCTACGAGCAGTACTTC. Its protein product is CASSSHRDPVSYEQYF.

This clonotype was detected a few times. The chain has TRBV5-6 and TRBJ2-5; D call uncertain. Trimming removed 0 bases at V and 0 bases at J, with 6 bases between. Germline CDR1 reads SGHDT; CDR2 reads YYEEEE. The CDR3 spans 14 residues. The CDR3 region is CASSLEPNQETQYF. CDR3 in DNA: TGTGCCAGCAGCTTGGAGCCAAACCAAGAGACCCAGTACTTC.

This clonotype was recorded a few times. J is TRBJ2-5 and V is TRBV7-9, with D possibly being TRBD2 (5 bases). The V gene's germline CDR1 is SEHNR and CDR2 FQNEAQ (reference sequence). Trimming removed 2 bases from V and 3 bases from J, with 10 bases in between. The CDR3 is 14 amino acids. The CDR3 DNA reads TGTGCCAGCAGCTTATGGCCAGCGGAAGAGACCCAGTACTTC. This codes for CASSLWPAEETQYF.

This clonotype was counted only a few times. The chain uses TRBV5-1 and TRBJ2-3; D call uncertain. The CDR3 totals 9 residues. V was clipped by 5 bases and J by 14 bases, with 9 bases between them. Germline V CDR1 and CDR2: SGHRS, YFSETQ. CDR3 loop: CASRYRPYF. The CDR3 DNA reads as TGCGCCAGCAGGTACCGGCCGTATTTT.

This clonotype has more than one count but fewer than ten. The V gene is TRBV11-3, the J gene TRBJ2-1; TRBD2 is a possible D gene (5 bases). Deletions cut 5 bases from V and 8 bases from J, with 10 bases between. The germline V gene encodes CDR1 SGHNT and CDR2 YENEEA. CDR3 length: 12 residues. CDR3 region: CASSPHGDEQFF. The DNA of the CDR3 is TGTGCCAGCAGCCCTCACGGGGATGAGCAGTTCTTC.

This chain links TRBV29-1 with TRBJ2-1, with TRBD1 matching over 7 bases. The V and J ends lost 5 bases and 3 bases, in that order; junction bases with no gene match: 10. Germline V lookup: CDR1 SQVTM, CDR2 ANQGSEA. The CDR3 has 15 amino acids. The CDR3 coding sequence is TGCAGCGTTCCACCGACAGGGTCTAACTACAATGAGCAGTTCTTC. Its protein product is CSVPPTGSNYNEQFF.

This chain joins TRBV27 and TRBJ2-5, with a tentative D call TRBD2 (6 bases). Germline V lookup: CDR1 MNHEY, CDR2 SMNVEV (reference sequence). The CDR3 spans 13 residues. The V end lost 4 bases, the J end lost 5 bases, and 11 bases lay between the germline ends. CDR3 in amino acids: CASSWGVAETQYF. CDR3 nucleotides: TGTGCCAGCAGTTGGGGGGTGGCGGAGACCCAGTACTTC.